This passage covers 32 T cell receptor beta chains from one sample sequenced in a study of T cell changes during pregnancy in multiple sclerosis (dated by TCRdb to between 2018 and 2021). Library generation was performed with the immunoSEQ multiplex PCR assay. This immuneACCESS table, as held by TCRdb, lists in-frame sequences with V and J called but not all clones. Of the missing ones, under half trace to an unresolved V gene in checked studies; the others have no known cause. The sample data list 66,000 or so clones, and around 90% of these were observed just once. In total, the top ten clones hold approximately 1% of the sample. The source was peripheral blood, collected in the first trimester of pregnancy. These receptors were obtained from a female donor in good health, enrolled as a control in a pregnancy study.

The chain carries TRBV15 and TRBJ2-7; perhaps TRBD1 as D (6 bases). CDR1 and CDR2 (germline): LNHNV, YYDKDF (reference sequence). CDR3 size: 16 residues. V shed 0 bases and J shed 4 bases, with 16 bases lying between them. Here the CDR3 DNA reads TGTGCCACCAGCAGAGAGGGTGACAGGCCCGAATACGAGCAGTACTTC. This gives the protein CATSREGDRPEYEQYF.

J is TRBJ1-5 and V is TRBV5-6; D gene unclear. Germline CDR1 SGHDT, CDR2 YYEEEE. Trimming cost V 4 bases and J 0 bases, with 17 bases left between them. This CDR3 contains 17 residues. CDR3: CASSRRTDQYSNQPQHF. CDR3 bases: TGTGCCAGCAGCCGCCGGACTGACCAATATAGCAATCAGCCCCAGCATTTT. The whole variable domain, filled in from reference TRBV5-6 and TRBJ1-5, reads DAGVTQSPTHLIKTRGQQVTLRCSPKSGHDTVSWYQQALGQGPQFIFQYYEEEERQRGNFPDRFSGHQFPNYSSELNVNALLLGDSALYLCASSRRTDQYSNQPQHFGDGTRLSIL.

V gene TRBV5-1 combines with J gene TRBJ1-3; 7 bases fit TRBD1. V was clipped by 4 bases and J by 0 bases; unmatched bases: 7. The CDR3 contains 16 residues. Germline CDR1 and CDR2: SGHRS and YFSETQ. CDR3 nucleotide sequence: TGCGCCAGCAGCCCGGGACAGCGCTACTCTGGAAACACCATATATTTT. Translated: CASSPGQRYSGNTIYF.

V and J are TRBV7-2 and TRBJ1-6; no definite D call. The V gene lost 5 bases and the J gene lost 8 bases, with 16 bases spanning the gap. Germline CDR1 reads SGHTA; CDR2 reads FQGNSA. The CDR3 covers 15 residues. The CDR3 DNA follows: TGTGCCAGCAGCCCCCCGCGGCCATTTGATTCACCCCTCCACTTT. It encodes CASSPPRPFDSPLHF.

The chain combines TRBV20-1 with TRBJ1-1, with D unclear. Per the germline V gene, CDR1 is DFQATT and CDR2 is SNEGSKA (reference sequence). The V gene lost 3 bases and the J gene lost 11 bases, with 13 bases spanning the gap. There are 11 residues in the CDR3. Here the CDR3 DNA reads TGCAGTGCTAGTTTCCGAGGGAGTGCTTTCTTT. Translated: CSASFRGSAFF.

The rearrangement links TRBV4-3 to TRBJ1-4, with TRBD1 matching over 8 bases. Trimming cost V 1 base and J 11 bases; bases outside gene matches: 12. The CDR3 is 16 residues long. From germline, CDR1 is LGHNA and CDR2 YSLEER. The CDR3 nucleotides are TGCGCCAGCAGCCAAGGGCTCGGACAGGGTAGTCAGAAACTGTTTTTT. Translation gives CASSQGLGQGSQKLFF.

This chain's CDR3 is CASRMDRGNEQYF. CDR3 sequence (DNA): TGTGCCAGCAGAATGGACAGGGGGAACGAGCAGTACTTC. The V and J genes are TRBV7-8 and TRBJ2-7; 10 bases map to TRBD1. V lost 6 bases to trimming and J lost 5 bases; unmatched junction nucleotides: 4. The CDR3 consists of 13 residues. The germline V gene has CDR1 SGHVS and CDR2 FQNEAQ.

This clone was picked up one time. J is TRBJ2-2 and V is TRBV2, with 8 bases lining up with TRBD2. The CDR3 sequence is 14 residues long. Germline loops: CDR1 SNHLY, CDR2 FYNNEI. Trimming at V came to 9 bases and at J to 0 bases, leaving 3 bases not matched to a gene. The CDR3 sequence: CARQGLANTGELFF. The CDR3 DNA reads as TGTGCCAGACAGGGACTAGCGAACACCGGGGAGCTGTTTTTT.

This chain joins TRBV19 and TRBJ1-6; D unclear. There are 13 residues in the CDR3. V was trimmed by 1 base and J by 14 bases, leaving 12 bases between them. CDR1 is LNHDA and CDR2 is SQIVND in the germline V gene (reference sequence). The CDR3 loop is CASSIVQASALHF. The CDR3 nucleotides are TGTGCCAGTAGTATAGTCCAGGCTTCGGCCCTCCACTTT.

The chain links TRBV13 to TRBJ2-3; 10 bases are a match to TRBD2. The V gene's germline CDR1 is PRHDT and CDR2 FYEKMQ (reference sequence). With 1 base clipped from V and 5 bases from J, the junction kept 0 bases outside the gene matches. The CDR3 length is 14 residues. In DNA form, the CDR3 reads TGTGCCAGCAGCTTAGTAGCGGGGGGAGATACGCAGTATTTT. Translated: CASSLVAGGDTQYF.

The V call is TRBV30, the J call TRBJ2-1; 16 bases agree with TRBD2. Per germline, CDR1 GTSNPN and CDR2 SVGIG (reference sequence). After removal of 1 base from V and 10 bases from J, the junction contained 7 bases not matched to a gene. This CDR3 has 16 residues. This CDR3 is CAWSAGLAGGLREQFF. The CDR3 nucleotides read TGTGCCTGGAGTGCGGGACTAGCGGGGGGGCTCCGGGAGCAGTTCTTC.

The chain employs TRBV10-3 and TRBJ2-3, with 7 positions matching TRBD1. With V trimmed by 4 bases and J by 5 bases, 6 bases remained unmatched. This CDR3 contains 14 residues. The germline V gene has CDR1 ENHRY and CDR2 SYGVKD. CDR3 coding DNA: TGTGCCATCAGTGCGGGACAGAGGGGAGATACGCAGTATTTT. Its translation: CAISAGQRGDTQYF.

The J gene is TRBJ1-1, the V gene TRBV15, with D maybe TRBD1 (5 bases). CDR1 LNHNV and CDR2 YYDKDF come from the germline V gene (reference sequence). The V gene lost 4 bases and the J gene lost 5 bases, with 17 bases spanning the gap. The CDR3 contains 15 residues. CDR3 sequence (DNA): TGTGCCACCAGCATACCAGGGTTTATAGGGACTGAAGCTTTCTTT. This sequence encodes CATSIPGFIGTEAFF. Complete variable domain (other parts from reference TRBV15 and TRBJ1-1): DAMVIQNPRYQVTQFGKPVTLSCSQTLNHNVMYWYQQKSSQAPKLLFHYYDKDFNNEADTPDNFQSRRPNTSFCFLDIRSPGLGDTAMYLCATSIPGFIGTEAFFGQGTRLTVV.

The chain has TRBV4-3 and TRBJ2-5, with TRBD2 matching 7 bases. This CDR3 contains 17 residues. Germline V lookup: CDR1 LGHNA, CDR2 YSLEER. The trim removed 0 bases at V and 5 bases at J, leaving 12 bases unmatched. CDR3 protein: CASSQELSSGNMETQYF. In DNA form, the CDR3 reads TGCGCCAGCAGCCAAGAACTGTCTAGCGGTAACATGGAGACCCAGTACTTC.

The CDR3 nucleotides read TGTGCCAGCAGCTTACCCGGGGGGGCGGATACGCAGTATTTT. Its protein product is CASSLPGGADTQYF. The gene calls are TRBV7-2 and TRBJ2-3; 8 nucleotides align to TRBD2. This CDR3 has 14 residues. The germline CDR1 and CDR2 sequences are SGHTA and FQGNSA. Trimming took 2 bases from V and 6 from J; bases not matched to a gene: 4.

V is TRBV5-4 and J is TRBJ1-1, with a tentative D call TRBD1 (5 bases). This CDR3 has 14 amino acids. Trimming left V 0 bases short and J 1 base short, with 7 bases between. Germline CDR1 is SGHNT and CDR2 is YYREEE (reference sequence). CDR3 residues: CASSLGGRNTEAFF. In DNA, the CDR3 is TGTGCCAGCAGCTTGGGGGGCAGGAACACTGAAGCTTTCTTT.

The V gene is TRBV9, the J gene TRBJ1-1, with D uncertain. V was clipped by 6 bases and J by 6 bases, with 21 bases between them. Germline CDR1 SGDLS, CDR2 YYNGEE. The length of the CDR3 is 15 residues. The CDR3: CASNPYPGSASEAFF. As DNA, the CDR3 is TGTGCCAGCAACCCTTACCCCGGGAGCGCTTCTGAAGCTTTCTTT.

The genes are TRBV7-2 and TRBJ2-3; 11 bases map to TRBD2. The CDR3 consists of 16 residues. Germline trimming cut 1 base from V and 5 bases from J; bases unmatched to any gene: 5. In germline, CDR1 is SGHTA, CDR2 FQGNSA. CDR3: CASSLDLAGGIDTQYF. In nucleotides, the CDR3 is TGTGCCAGCAGCTTAGACCTAGCGGGGGGAATAGATACGCAGTATTTT.

As concerns this clone: One junction end does not reproduce the germline sequence, and a read error may be involved. The chain recombines TRBV5-1 with TRBJ2-5, with 7 bases aligning to TRBD2. The CDR3 is made up of 16 amino acids. Germline CDR1 and CDR2: SGHRS and YFSETQ. The CDR3 DNA reads TGCGCCAGCAGGTTGGGTGGGGAGGGGTACCAAGAGACCCAGTACTTC. It codes for CASRLGGEGYQETQYF.

The chain carries TRBV2 and TRBJ2-1, with D unresolved. The germline V gene has CDR1 SNHLY and CDR2 FYNNEI. The CDR3 totals 12 residues. Trimming removed 6 bases from V and 3 bases from J, with 6 bases in between. The CDR3 sequence is CASSTSYNEQFF. Written as DNA, the CDR3 is TGTGCCAGCAGCACAAGCTACAATGAGCAGTTCTTC.

In nucleotides, the CDR3 is TGTGCCAGCTCACCCCGCGACAGGGGCCCCGGAAACACCATATATTTT. Its protein is CASSPRDRGPGNTIYF. The chain carries TRBV18 and TRBJ1-3; 8 bases map to TRBD1. With 3 bases clipped from V and 4 bases from J, the junction kept 8 bases outside the gene matches. The CDR3 loop spans 16 amino acids. Per the germline V gene, CDR1 is KGHSH and CDR2 is LQKENI.

V usage is TRBV6-1 and J usage is TRBJ1-5; 7 bases agree with TRBD1. V shed 8 bases and J 4 bases; nucleotides not matched to a gene: 11. The CDR3 is 15 amino acids. Germline V gives CDR1 MNHNS, CDR2 SASEGT. CDR3: CASARGLVENQPQHF. CDR3 nucleotides: TGTGCCAGCGCAAGGGGGCTGGTGGAAAATCAGCCCCAGCATTTT.

This clone was detected a few times. The V and J genes are TRBV5-1 and TRBJ1-5; a possible D gene is TRBD1 (6 bases). Trimming cost V 0 bases and J 4 bases, with 8 bases left between them. The CDR3 has 14 residues. The germline gives CDR1 SGHRS, CDR2 YFSETQ. The CDR3 protein is CASSLEGGNQPQHF. CDR3 DNA: TGCGCCAGCAGCTTGGAAGGGGGAAATCAGCCCCAGCATTTT.

This chain connects TRBV19 to TRBJ1-2, with 7 positions matching TRBD1. CDR1 is LNHDA and CDR2 is SQIVND in the germline V gene (reference sequence). The junction had 4 bases not matched to a gene; V was cut back by 6 bases and J by 6 bases. CDR3 size: 12 residues. The CDR3 nucleotides read TGTGCCAGTAGGGTAGGGGGCGATGGCTACACCTTC. Translated: CASRVGGDGYTF.

The chain links TRBV18 to TRBJ2-3; D is possibly TRBD2 (5 bases). The germline V gene encodes CDR1 KGHSH and CDR2 LQKENI. Trimming cost V 2 bases and J 4 bases, with 7 bases left between them. CDR3 size: 13 residues. The DNA for the CDR3 is TGTGCCAGCTCACCAGCCGGGGCAGATACGCAGTATTTT. Protein sequence: CASSPAGADTQYF.

The rearrangement uses TRBV4-3 and TRBJ1-4; 9 bases fit TRBD1. J was trimmed by 5 bases and V by 1 base; bases with no gene match: 5. Germline V gives CDR1 LGHNA, CDR2 YSLEER. This CDR3 is built from 16 residues. CDR3: CASSQALDRGNEKLFF. In DNA form, the CDR3 reads TGCGCCAGCAGCCAAGCTCTGGACAGGGGCAATGAAAAACTGTTTTTT.

This chain links TRBV7-8 with TRBJ2-5; 9 nucleotides match TRBD2. The CDR3 loop spans 19 amino acids. Germline lookup yields CDR1 SGHVS and CDR2 FQNEAQ. The junction had 20 bases not matched to a gene; V was cut back by 4 bases and J by 5 bases. Here the CDR3 reads CASSSHREKIPGLAETQYF. In DNA form, the CDR3 reads TGTGCCAGCAGCTCTCACAGGGAGAAGATTCCGGGACTAGCTGAGACCCAGTACTTC.

The chain links TRBV2 to TRBJ2-5; the match to TRBD1 covers 9 bases. V was pared by 3 bases and J by 9 bases, with 17 bases of the junction left unmatched. This CDR3 contains 17 residues. The V gene's germline CDR1 is SNHLY and CDR2 FYNNEI. The CDR3 spells CASSDSGYRGQEWAQYF. CDR3 bases: TGTGCCAGCAGTGATAGTGGTTACAGGGGGCAGGAGTGGGCCCAGTACTTC. Supplemented by reference TRBV2 and TRBJ2-5, the full variable domain reads EPEVTQTPSHQVTQMGQEVILRCVPISNHLYFYWYRQILGQKVEFLVSFYNNEISEKSEIFDDQFSVERPDGSNFTLKIRSTKLEDSAMYFCASSDSGYRGQEWAQYFGPGTRLLVL.

The CDR3 spells CASSQKWALTEAFF. CDR3 nucleotides: TGTGCCAGCAGTCAGAAGTGGGCGTTGACTGAAGCTTTCTTT. The chain couples TRBV7-9 to TRBJ1-1, with D unclear. The CDR3 sequence is 14 residues long. The germline V gene encodes CDR1 SEHNR and CDR2 FQNEAQ (reference sequence). Trimming cost V 6 bases and J 5 bases, with 16 bases left between them.

V and J are TRBV18 and TRBJ1-2; TRBD1 agrees at 7 bases. The V gene end was trimmed by 3 bases and the J gene end by 6 bases; junction bases not matched to a gene: 1. The CDR3 consists of 12 residues. The germline gives CDR1 KGHSH, CDR2 LQKENI. The CDR3: CASSPQGDGYTF. DNA for the CDR3: TGTGCCAGCTCACCCCAGGGGGATGGCTACACCTTC.

This rearrangement joins TRBV7-6 to TRBJ1-4, with 9 bases identical to TRBD1. This CDR3 spans 15 amino acids. Germline CDR1 reads SGHVS; CDR2 reads FNYEAQ. Trimming removed 5 bases from V and 6 bases from J; junction bases left unmatched: 7. The CDR3, as DNA: TGTGCCAGCAGCCCGGGACAGGGTCCAGATGAAAAACTGTTTTTT. This encodes CASSPGQGPDEKLFF.

This chain connects TRBV10-1 to TRBJ2-5, with unresolved D. V gave up 3 bases and J gave up 3 bases, with 11 bases separating them. The CDR3 is 14 residues long. Germline V gives CDR1 WNHNN, CDR2 SYGVQD (reference sequence). CDR3 sequence: CASSDLQSEETQYF. CDR3 in DNA: TGCGCCAGCAGTGATTTACAATCAGAAGAGACCCAGTACTTC.